Listed below are T cell receptor beta chains from one sample, sequenced in a study of monozygotic twins with inflammatory bowel disease. TCRdb re-called the 5' RACE reads, yielding one record per CDR3 amino acid sequence without DNA. The sample table includes around 40,000 distinct CDR3 sequences. The specimen sequenced was blood. These receptor sequences come from a human donor with ulcerative colitis or Crohn's disease, or a healthy co-twin of an affected twin (not recorded which). CDR3s include the opening cysteine and the closing phenylalanine or tryptophan. Rows may omit the clone size; those that give it use once, few, many or a size class.

v_call: TRBV12-3/TRBV12-4
clone_size: medium-sized
j_call: TRBJ2-7
cdr3_aa: CASSFGGGSYEQYF

v_call: TRBV29-1
clone_size: -
j_call: TRBJ1-2
cdr3_aa: CSVEDGWASNYGYTF

v_call: TRBV7-9
clone_size: -
j_call: TRBJ2-1
cdr3_aa: CASSFGGQGGNEQFF

v_call: TRBV10-3
clone_size: -
j_call: TRBJ2-2
cdr3_aa: CAISARQGTNTGELFF

v_call: TRBV25-1
clone_size: -
j_call: TRBJ2-7
cdr3_aa: CASSQGTGGSYEQYF

v_call: TRBV18
clone_size: -
j_call: TRBJ1-1
cdr3_aa: CASSLGQGRAFF

v_call: TRBV3-1
clone_size: -
j_call: TRBJ2-7
cdr3_aa: CASSQGTSHEQYF

v_call: TRBV30
clone_size: -
j_call: TRBJ2-2
cdr3_aa: CAWSVRATGELFF

v_call: TRBV5-1
clone_size: -
j_call: TRBJ2-7
cdr3_aa: CASSPDDGQRGQYF

v_call: TRBV9
clone_size: medium-sized
j_call: TRBJ2-2
cdr3_aa: CASSVGDRVTGELFF

v_call: TRBV3-1
clone_size: -
j_call: TRBJ2-3
cdr3_aa: CASSREPGQGSDTQYF

v_call: TRBV24-1
clone_size: -
j_call: TRBJ1-5
cdr3_aa: CATSDPLGAQHF

v_call: TRBV20-1
clone_size: -
j_call: TRBJ2-1
cdr3_aa: CSARRYSGSYNEQFF

v_call: TRBV12-3/TRBV12-4
clone_size: -
j_call: TRBJ1-1
cdr3_aa: CASSLGPGPGTEAFF

v_call: TRBV20-1
clone_size: -
j_call: TRBJ2-5
cdr3_aa: CSARDPSGGGETQYF

v_call: TRBV6-2/TRBV6-3
clone_size: -
j_call: TRBJ2-2
cdr3_aa: CASSPMTPRGTGELFF

v_call: TRBV9
clone_size: -
j_call: TRBJ2-7
cdr3_aa: CASSPRQLSYEQYF

v_call: TRBV30
clone_size: -
j_call: TRBJ1-4
cdr3_aa: CAWTAKEKLFF

v_call: TRBV6-6
clone_size: -
j_call: TRBJ1-5
cdr3_aa: CASSTIESQPQHF

v_call: TRBV27
clone_size: -
j_call: TRBJ2-7
cdr3_aa: CASSRDRGRSYEQYF

v_call: TRBV6-1
clone_size: -
j_call: TRBJ1-3
cdr3_aa: CASSAIEGIGNTIYF

v_call: TRBV6-2/TRBV6-3
clone_size: -
j_call: TRBJ1-1
cdr3_aa: CASSYGGSRFVNTEAFF

v_call: TRBV5-1
clone_size: -
j_call: TRBJ2-5
cdr3_aa: CASSGRGLPGKETQYF

v_call: TRBV9
clone_size: -
j_call: TRBJ2-3
cdr3_aa: CASSVGGFTDTQYF

v_call: TRBV25-1
clone_size: -
j_call: TRBJ2-2
cdr3_aa: CASGPLRTTNTGELFF